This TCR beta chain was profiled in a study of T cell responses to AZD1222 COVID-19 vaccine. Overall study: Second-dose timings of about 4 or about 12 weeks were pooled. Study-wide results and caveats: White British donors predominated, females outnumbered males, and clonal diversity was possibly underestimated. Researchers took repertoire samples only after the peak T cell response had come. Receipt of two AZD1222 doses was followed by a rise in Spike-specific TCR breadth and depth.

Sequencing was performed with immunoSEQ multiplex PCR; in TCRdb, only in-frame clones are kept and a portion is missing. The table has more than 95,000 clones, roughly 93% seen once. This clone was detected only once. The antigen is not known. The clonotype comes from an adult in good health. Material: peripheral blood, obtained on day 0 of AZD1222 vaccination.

The DNA of the CDR3 is TGTGCCAGCTCACCAGACAGTGCGCTTTACAATGAGCAGTTCTTC. Translating it yields CASSPDSALYNEQFF. J is TRBJ2-1 and V is TRBV18; D may be TRBD1 (5 bases). The CDR3 has 15 residues. Per germline, CDR1 KGHSH and CDR2 LQKENI. The V gene lost 2 bases and the J gene lost 4 bases, with 12 bases spanning the gap.